Listed below are T cell receptor beta chains from one sample, sequenced in a study of beta chain features in type 1 diabetes. The repertoire was sequenced with immunoSEQ multiplex PCR; TCRdb's copy has only in-frame clones and lacks some. The repertoire holds under 850,000 clones, with about an eighth as singletons. Material: naive CD4+ T cells from blood. All receptors derive from a man aged 18 to 30 with type 1 diabetes. The CDR3 runs from the conserved cysteine through the conserved F or W. D genes are given only for firm matches. Clone size is given for some rows only: seen once, a few or many times, or a class if the clone is expanded.

clone size	D gene	CDR3 length	V gene	J gene	CDR3 DNA	CDR3 protein
few	-	11	TRBV6-4	TRBJ2-5	TGTGCCAGCAGCCAGGGGGAGACCCAGTACTTC	CASSQGETQYF
-	TRBD1	15	TRBV25-1	TRBJ2-7	TGTGCCAGCACCCCGGGCGGGACAGGGATCTACGAGCAGTACTTC	CASTPGGTGIYEQYF
few	TRBD1	18	TRBV30	TRBJ2-5	TGTGCCCGGGATCCCGCGAACTCCGGGACAGGCAATTGGGAGACCCAGTACTTC	CARDPANSGTGNWETQYF
-	-	12	TRBV29-1	TRBJ2-3	TGCAGCGGAGCACGGGGCACAGATACGCAGTATTTT	CSGARGTDTQYF
-	-	15	TRBV10-3	TRBJ2-6	TGTGCCATCAGTGAGAACGACTCTGGGGCCAACGTCCTGACTTTC	CAISENDSGANVLTF
few	-	13	TRBV10-3	TRBJ1-4	TGTGCCATCAGAGGGGGAGCGACGGAAAAACTGTTTTTT	CAIRGGATEKLFF
-	-	15	TRBV6-5	TRBJ2-3	TGTGCCAGCAGTTACTCGCCTAGCGGCACAGATACGCAGTATTTT	CASSYSPSGTDTQYF
-	-	20	TRBV30	TRBJ1-6	TGTGCCTGGAGTGTACTAATACCAGCGGGGCCGAGCTCCTATAATTCACCCCTCCACTTT	CAWSVLIPAGPSSYNSPLHF
few	-	14	TRBV9	TRBJ1-1	TGTGCCAGCAGCGTACTGGGGGAGAACACTGAAGCTTTCTTT	CASSVLGENTEAFF
few	-	13	TRBV5-1	TRBJ1-4	TGCGCCAGCAGCTTGAATGATGGTGAAAAACTGTTTTTT	CASSLNDGEKLFF
few	TRBD1	14	TRBV10-3	TRBJ2-7	TGTGCCGTCACCCCGGGACAGGGAATAATCGGGCAGTACTTC	CAVTPGQGIIGQYF
few	-	14	TRBV7-2	TRBJ1-1	TGTGCCAGCAGCTTAGCCCGGGGGGGCACTGAAGCTTTCTTT	CASSLARGGTEAFF
-	TRBD1	16	TRBV27	TRBJ2-7	TGTGCCAGCTGCGGGCGAGGGACAGGGGCGACCTACGAGCAGTACTTC	CASCGRGTGATYEQYF
-	-	15	TRBV27	TRBJ1-5	TGTGCCAGCAGTTTAACGCCACAGGGAAATCAGCCCCAGCATTTT	CASSLTPQGNQPQHF
-	TRBD2	19	TRBV2	TRBJ2-1	TGTGCCAGCAGTGAGGGAGCTAGCGGGGTACCCTTCTCCTACAATGAGCAGTTCTTC	CASSEGASGVPFSYNEQFF
-	-	15	TRBV5-1	TRBJ2-5	TGCGCCAGCACCCGGGACGGAGCCGCCGTGGAGACCCAGTACTTC	CASTRDGAAVETQYF
few	-	13	TRBV4-1	TRBJ1-5	TGCGCCAGCAGCCAGGGACCGGATCAGCCCCAGCATTTT	CASSQGPDQPQHF
-	-	13	TRBV30	TRBJ1-1	TGTGCCTGGAGCCTCATAGGGAACACTGAAGCTTTCTTT	CAWSLIGNTEAFF
few	-	20	TRBV7-8	TRBJ2-3	TGTGCCAGCAGCTTAGGGTCTGTGTTGCAGGGCCGACTAGGCACAGATACGCAGTATTTT	CASSLGSVLQGRLGTDTQYF
few	TRBD1	14	TRBV10-3	TRBJ2-3	TGTGCCACCTTACCGGGACAGGGACTAAACGCGCAGTATTTT	CATLPGQGLNAQYF
few	-	16	TRBV5-4	TRBJ2-2	TGTGCCAGCAGCTTGGGGGTCTCCGGGGCCACCGGGGAGCTGTTTTTT	CASSLGVSGATGELFF
-	-	13	TRBV7-9	TRBJ1-6	TGTGCCAGCAGCTTAGGGCTGGGGTCACCCCTCCACTTT	CASSLGLGSPLHF
-	-	15	TRBV28	TRBJ2-3	TGTGCCAGCAGACTTAGCCAGGGGGGGGCAGATACGCAGTATTTT	CASRLSQGGADTQYF
-	TRBD2	16	TRBV5-1	TRBJ2-5	TGCGCCAGCAGCTCCCTAGGACTAGCGGCACGAGAGACCCAGTACTTC	CASSSLGLAARETQYF
once	-	13	TRBV19	TRBJ2-3	TGTGCCAGTACCAGAGGCCGCACAGATACGCAGTATTTT	CASTRGRTDTQYF
few	-	13	TRBV18	TRBJ1-1	TGTGCCAGCTCACCACCCGTGAACACTGAAGCTTTCTTT	CASSPPVNTEAFF
-	-	11	TRBV5-1	TRBJ2-5	TGCGCCAGCAGGAGCCAAGAGACCCAGTACTTC	CASRSQETQYF
few	-	14	TRBV25-1	TRBJ2-5	TGTGCCAGCAGTGAATCTGAGGCCCAAGAGACCCAGTACTTC	CASSESEAQETQYF
-	TRBD1	13	TRBV30	TRBJ1-4	TGTGCCTGTCTGAGGACAGGTAATGAAAAACTGTTTTTT	CACLRTGNEKLFF
few	-	14	TRBV5-1	TRBJ1-2	TGCGCCAGCAGCTTGGATCTGGAGTCTTGGGGCTACACCTTC	CASSLDLESWGYTF